These 21 T cell receptor beta chains share one sample of origin, sequenced in a study of blood T cell repertoires in COVID-19. Only in-frame clones appear in the TCRdb table, and some are missing; sequencing was by immunoSEQ multiplex PCR. This sample has about 180,000 clones, with about 85% found just once. Sequencing used peripheral blood. The source of these receptors is an elderly woman with acute or convalescent COVID-19.

The chain recombines TRBV7-2 with TRBJ1-5; the D gene is possibly TRBD1 (5 bases). V dropped 3 bases and J dropped 7 bases, with 16 bases sitting between them. Germline values: CDR1 SGHTA, CDR2 FQGNSA. This CDR3 region has 15 residues. In DNA, the CDR3 is TGTGCCAGCAGCTTGTGGAGCCAGGGAGGACAGCCCCAGCATTTT. This gives the protein CASSLWSQGGQPQHF.

CDR3 bases: TGCGCCAGCAGCTCCTTAGGAGACGGTGGAAACACCATATATTTT. Its translation is CASSSLGDGGNTIYF. The J gene is TRBJ1-3, the V gene TRBV5-1, with D unclear. Trimming left V 3 bases short and J 3 bases short, with 13 bases between. This CDR3 comprises 15 residues. From germline, CDR1 is SGHRS and CDR2 YFSETQ.

The J gene is TRBJ1-1, the V gene TRBV6-5, with no clear D. Germline CDR1 reads MNHEY; CDR2 reads SVGAGI. Trimming removed 7 bases at V and 3 bases at J, with 12 bases between. This CDR3 region has 13 residues. This CDR3 is CASMQERDTEAFF. CDR3 nucleotide sequence: TGTGCCAGCATGCAGGAGAGGGACACTGAAGCTTTCTTT.

The J gene is TRBJ2-7, the V gene TRBV6-6, with 7 nucleotides matching TRBD1. Germline loops: CDR1 MNHNY, CDR2 SVGAGI (reference sequence). The trim removed 6 bases at V and 2 bases at J, leaving 10 bases unmatched. There are 15 residues in the CDR3. The CDR3 region has the DNA TGTGCCAGCAGCCAGGGACAGCTCCTCCCCTACGAGCAGTACTTC. Encoded protein: CASSQGQLLPYEQYF.

The rearrangement links TRBV6-1 to TRBJ1-4; 7 bases match TRBD1. Trimming took 1 base from V and 7 from J; bases not matched to a gene: 6. Germline V gene sequence: CDR1 MNHNS, CDR2 SASEGT. This CDR3 spans 15 amino acids. The CDR3 bases are TGTGCCAGCAGTGAAGGCGCGACAGGGTTTGAAAAACTGTTTTTT. This translates into CASSEGATGFEKLFF.

The rearrangement uses TRBV29-1 and TRBJ2-7; 7 positions match TRBD1. Germline CDR1 reads SQVTM; CDR2 reads ANQGSEA. With V trimmed by 8 bases and J by 0 bases, 4 bases remained unmatched. The length of the CDR3 is 12 residues. As DNA, the CDR3 is TGCAGCATTTGGGACAGCTCCTACGAGCAGTACTTC. Protein product: CSIWDSSYEQYF.

The DNA of the CDR3 is TGTGCCAGCAGCCCCGGACTCCGTAGGCAGCCCCAGCATTTT. Residues: CASSPGLRRQPQHF. The chain links TRBV27 to TRBJ1-5; no reliable D call. The CDR3 covers 14 residues. Germline assignment: CDR1 MNHEY and CDR2 SMNVEV (reference sequence). The V end was cut by 6 bases, the J end by 7 bases, with 16 bases between.

V gene TRBV3-1 (or the pseudogene TRBV3-2) combines with J gene TRBJ2-4, with D possibly TRBD2 on 7 matching bases. The CDR3 extends over 17 amino acids. Germline-derived CDR1 and CDR2 are LGHDT and YNNKEL (reference sequence). Trimming stripped 4 bases from V and 6 bases from J, with 22 bases between. Here the CDR3 reads CASSPPGGLGRLNIQYF. The CDR3 nucleotides are TGTGCCAGCAGCCCCCCGGGGGGCCTGGGACGGCTAAACATTCAGTACTTC.

The chain is built from TRBV6-1 and TRBJ1-2; D is undetermined. V shed 2 bases and J shed 14 bases, with 12 bases lying between them. This CDR3 has 11 residues. Germline V gives CDR1 MNHNS, CDR2 SASEGT. This CDR3 is CASSESRSPTF. CDR3 nucleotides: TGTGCCAGCAGTGAAAGCCGATCCCCTACCTTC.

This clone was seen a few times. The CDR3 region is CASSRRTGLNTEAFF. The CDR3, as DNA: TGTGCCAGCAGCCGACGGACAGGGTTAAACACTGAAGCTTTCTTT. The chain employs TRBV11-3 and TRBJ1-1; TRBD1 matches at 8 bases. The CDR3 is 15 residues long. Germline-derived CDR1 and CDR2 are SGHNT and YENEEA. V was clipped by 5 bases and J by 2 bases; unmatched bases: 7.

The chain combines TRBV19 with TRBJ2-2, with TRBD2 matching over 8 bases. V lost 0 bases to trimming and J lost 6 bases; unmatched junction nucleotides: 6. This CDR3 has 16 amino acids. Germline V gene data show CDR1 as LNHDA and CDR2 as SQIVND (reference sequence). CDR3 residues: CASSIEGGSGAGELFF. CDR3 in DNA: TGTGCCAGTAGTATAGAAGGGGGTAGCGGGGCCGGGGAGCTGTTTTTT.

The chain is built from TRBV18 and TRBJ2-7; D possibly corresponds to TRBD2 (5 bases). Looked up from germline, CDR1 is KGHSH and CDR2 is LQKENI. There are 17 residues in the CDR3. Trimming removed 0 bases at V and 0 bases at J, with 15 bases between. The CDR3 spells CASSPPSGSGSSYEQYF. The CDR3 DNA reads as TGTGCCAGCTCACCACCAAGCGGATCGGGGAGCTCCTACGAGCAGTACTTC.

The chain uses TRBV6-4 and TRBJ2-3; 10 bases map to TRBD2. From germline, CDR1 is MRHNA and CDR2 SNTAGT. The CDR3 runs to 15 residues. V lost 4 bases to trimming and J lost 3 bases; unmatched junction nucleotides: 4. The DNA for the CDR3 is TGTGCCAGCAGTGTTGGGACTAGCGCGACAGATACGCAGTATTTT. Residues: CASSVGTSATDTQYF.

The chain joins TRBV15 to TRBJ1-1; TRBD1 matches at 8 bases. The CDR3 is 15 residues long. CDR1 LNHNV and CDR2 YYDKDF come from the germline V gene (reference sequence). J lost 5 bases, V lost 5 bases, and 10 bases had no gene match. The CDR3: CATSGIAGGGTEAFF. In nucleotides, the CDR3 is TGTGCCACCAGCGGAATAGCAGGGGGCGGGACTGAAGCTTTCTTT. The variable domain in full, completed from reference TRBV15 and TRBJ1-1, reads DAMVIQNPRYQVTQFGKPVTLSCSQTLNHNVMYWYQQKSSQAPKLLFHYYDKDFNNEADTPDNFQSRRPNTSFCFLDIRSPGLGDTAMYLCATSGIAGGGTEAFFGQGTRLTVV.

V and J are TRBV7-2 and TRBJ1-1, with D possibly being TRBD1 (6 bases). The germline gives CDR1 SGHTA, CDR2 FQGNSA. Trimming removed 3 bases from V and 5 bases from J, with 13 bases in between. This CDR3 is built from 14 residues. The DNA for the CDR3 is TGTGCCAGCAGCTTCAACAGGGTCGGGACTGAAGCTTTCTTT. Translated, it gives CASSFNRVGTEAFF.

The chain uses TRBV19 and TRBJ1-3; D is unclear. Trimming shortened V by 5 bases and J by 7 bases, and 9 bases separated the two germline ends. This CDR3 contains 12 residues. CDR1 LNHDA and CDR2 SQIVND come from the germline V gene (reference sequence). For the CDR3, the DNA is TGTGCCAGTAGTCCTCGGACTAACACCATATATTTT. The encoded protein is CASSPRTNTIYF.

The chain carries TRBV6-2 or TRBV6-3 and TRBJ1-4; the match to TRBD1 covers 8 bases. The CDR3 extends over 14 amino acids. In germline, CDR1 is MNHEY, CDR2 SVGEGT. J lost 8 bases, V lost 6 bases, and 8 bases had no gene match. The CDR3 sequence is CASSFQGAGEKLFF. The CDR3 region has the DNA TGTGCCAGCAGCTTTCAGGGGGCCGGAGAAAAACTGTTTTTT.

J is TRBJ1-2 and V is TRBV7-2; D is possibly TRBD1 (5 bases). This CDR3 comprises 14 residues. V was cut by 3 bases and J by 7 bases, with 15 bases left in between. In germline, CDR1 is SGHTA, CDR2 FQGNSA. The CDR3 loop is CASSLGGVQRGYTF. CDR3 nucleotide sequence: TGTGCCAGCAGCTTGGGGGGAGTACAACGTGGCTACACCTTC.

The chain carries TRBV5-4 and TRBJ1-2; 11 bases line up with TRBD1. The J segment lost 7 bases and the V segment lost 3 bases, leaving 8 bases of the junction unmatched. The CDR3 runs to 15 residues. Germline assignment: CDR1 SGHNT and CDR2 YYREEE (reference sequence). The CDR3 protein is CASSSTLDRGPGYTF. The CDR3 DNA reads TGTGCCAGCAGCTCGACCCTGGACAGGGGGCCTGGCTACACCTTC.

The chain uses TRBV6-5 and TRBJ2-2, with 8 bases aligning to TRBD1. The V and J ends lost 7 bases and 1 base, in that order; junction bases with no gene match: 5. CDR1 is MNHEY, CDR2 SVGAGI, per germline. The CDR3 length is 15 residues. CDR3 DNA: TGTGCCAGCACCAGGGACAGGCAGAACACCGGGGAGCTGTTTTTT. The encoded protein is CASTRDRQNTGELFF.

The chain recombines TRBV27 with TRBJ1-1; D might be TRBD1 (5 bases). Trimming stripped 1 base from V and 5 bases from J, with 8 bases between. Germline CDR1 MNHEY, CDR2 SMNVEV (reference sequence). The length of the CDR3 is 13 residues. The CDR3 nucleotides read TGTGCCAGCAGTTTATGGGAGGGGACTGAAGCTTTCTTT. This gives the protein CASSLWEGTEAFF.